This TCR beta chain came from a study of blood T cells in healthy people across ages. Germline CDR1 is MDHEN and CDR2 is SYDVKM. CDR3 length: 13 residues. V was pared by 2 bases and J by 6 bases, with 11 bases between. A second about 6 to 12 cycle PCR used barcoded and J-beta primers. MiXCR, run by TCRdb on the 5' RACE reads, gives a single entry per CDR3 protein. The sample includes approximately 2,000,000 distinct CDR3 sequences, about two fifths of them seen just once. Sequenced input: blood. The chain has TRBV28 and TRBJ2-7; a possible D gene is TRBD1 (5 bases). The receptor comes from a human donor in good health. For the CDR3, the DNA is TGTGCCAGCAGTTTAGGGGCTACAGGCGAGCAGTACTTC. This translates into CASSLGATGEQYF.